Shown below are 8 T cell receptor beta chains from a single sample sequenced in a study of Ad26.COV2.S vaccination and SARS-CoV-2 variants. Treatment here: about 20 received Ad26.COV2.S at low or high dose, single or two shots; 5 received placebo; per-sample allocation not given. Samples analyzed were those drawn on day 63 after the first vaccine or placebo injection. Some clones are missing from TCRdb's copy, which holds only in-frame ones; the method was immunoSEQ multiplex PCR. Among roughly 680,000 clones listed, around 92% were seen once. Specimen: peripheral blood, collected in a trial of Ad26.COV2.S vaccine versus placebo. These receptors were obtained from a person aged 18 to 65 who received the Ad26.COV2.S COVID-19 vaccine or a placebo.

The chain employs TRBV27 and TRBJ2-3; D gene uncertain. The CDR3 is 13 residues long. Trimming left V 3 bases short and J 6 bases short, with 10 bases between. Germline V gene sequence: CDR1 MNHEY, CDR2 SMNVEV (reference sequence). The CDR3 region has the DNA TGTGCCAGCAGTTTTAACACGAGGGATACGCAGTATTTT. It codes for CASSFNTRDTQYF.

The V call is TRBV10-3, the J call TRBJ1-3, with D uncertain. The ends were cut back, 0 bases at V and 6 bases at J, with 12 bases in the middle. The CDR3 runs 15 residues. The germline CDR1 and CDR2 sequences are ENHRY and SYGVKD. This chain's CDR3 is CAISESRYSENTIYF. The CDR3 bases are TGTGCCATCAGTGAGTCTAGGTATTCCGAAAACACCATATATTTT.

V is TRBV5-6 and J is TRBJ2-2; no definite D call. The V gene lost 5 bases and the J gene lost 7 bases, with 15 bases spanning the gap. This CDR3 has 14 amino acids. Germline V gives CDR1 SGHDT, CDR2 YYEEEE. In nucleotides, the CDR3 is TGTGCCAGCAGGTTTTGGGGATCGGGCGGGGAGCTGTTTTTT. It encodes CASRFWGSGGELFF. Drawing the rest from reference TRBV5-6 and TRBJ2-2, the complete variable domain is DAGVTQSPTHLIKTRGQQVTLRCSPKSGHDTVSWYQQALGQGPQFIFQYYEEEERQRGNFPDRFSGHQFPNYSSELNVNALLLGDSALYLCASRFWGSGGELFFGEGSRLTVL.

The J gene is TRBJ2-7, the V gene TRBV2; D ambiguous. V lost 4 bases, J lost 7 bases, and 14 bases lay in between. This CDR3 is 13 amino acids long. Germline CDR1 is SNHLY and CDR2 is FYNNEI. The CDR3 bases are TGTGCCAGCAGTGGGGGATTGGGTTGGGAGCAGTACTTC. It is translated as CASSGGLGWEQYF.

The chain links TRBV2 to TRBJ1-5; unclear D gene. V was shortened by 6 bases and J by 9 bases, with 18 bases between the two germline ends. Per the germline V gene, CDR1 is SNHLY and CDR2 is FYNNEI. The CDR3 contains 14 residues. CDR3 nucleotide sequence: TGTGCCAGCAGAGCCGGTACGGGCACCTCGCCCCAGCATTTT. Its protein product is CASRAGTGTSPQHF.

The CDR3 DNA reads as TGTGCCAGCAGTAGACTAGCGACGTCCTACAATGAGCAGTTCTTC. It encodes CASSRLATSYNEQFF. The V and J genes are TRBV6-6 and TRBJ2-1, with TRBD2 identical over 8 bases. Germline lookup yields CDR1 MNHNY and CDR2 SVGAGI (reference sequence). With 5 bases clipped from V and 1 base from J, the junction kept 4 bases outside the gene matches. The CDR3 covers 15 residues.

The chain combines TRBV20-1 with TRBJ1-2; possible D gene TRBD1, 5 bases. The V and J ends lost 4 bases and 8 bases respectively, with 11 bases between them. Germline CDR1 and CDR2: DFQATT and SNEGSKA (reference sequence). This CDR3 region has 11 residues. The CDR3 spells CSATGLVGYTF. As DNA, the CDR3 is TGCAGTGCTACAGGGCTTGTCGGCTACACCTTC.

This clone was picked up a small number of times. The rearrangement links TRBV5-1 to TRBJ2-2, with TRBD2 identical over 9 bases. The ends lost 0 bases at V and 8 bases at J; junction bases unmatched: 2. The CDR3 spans 14 residues. Germline CDR1 is SGHRS and CDR2 is YFSETQ. The CDR3 region has the DNA TGCGCCAGCAGCTTGGTCCTAGCGGGAGGGGAGCTGTTTTTT. Translation gives CASSLVLAGGELFF.